The 30 T cell receptor beta chains reported below all come from one sample, sequenced in a study of spatial heterogeneity in lung cancer. Using its own MiXCR run on the 5' RACE reads, TCRdb lists one record per CDR3 protein. The sample carries some 78,000 distinct CDR3 sequences, 8% recorded once. The time point denotes: sample taken at primary tumor resection. The sample in question was PBMCs, obtained at surgery. The receptors originated from a male donor with early-stage non-small cell lung cancer.

This chain links TRBV19 with TRBJ2-3; TRBD2 agrees at 8 bases. The CDR3 sequence is 15 residues long. Germline loops: CDR1 LNHDA, CDR2 SQIVND (reference sequence). The junction had 4 bases not matched to a gene; V was cut back by 3 bases and J by 2 bases. The CDR3 spells CASSIKAGATDTQYF. CDR3 bases: TGTGCCAGTAGTATTAAAGCGGGAGCCACAGATACGCAGTATTTT. Filled out from reference TRBV19 and TRBJ2-3, the complete variable domain reads DGGITQSPKYLFRKEGQNVTLSCEQNLNHDAMYWYRQDPGQGLRLIYYSQIVNDFQKGDIAEGYSVSREKKESFPLTVTSAQKNPTAFYLCASSIKAGATDTQYFGPGTRLTVL.

This clonotype appeared many times. The chain recombines TRBV10-3 with TRBJ2-1; tentatively, D is TRBD2 (6 bases). The CDR3 length is 14 residues. V lost 6 bases and J 3 bases, leaving 12 bases between the germline ends. The germline V gene has CDR1 ENHRY and CDR2 SYGVKD. The CDR3 protein is CAISPTGLYNEQFF. The CDR3 DNA reads TGTGCCATCAGCCCTACGGGACTCTACAATGAGCAGTTCTTC.

The rearrangement joins TRBV11-2 to TRBJ1-1, with D hard to call. Germline V lookup: CDR1 SGHAT, CDR2 FQNNGV. The CDR3 covers 15 residues. The germline V and J ends were trimmed by 2 bases and 0 bases, with 10 bases remaining between them. This CDR3 reads CASSLLRPLNTEAFF. DNA for the CDR3: TGTGCCAGCAGCTTATTAAGGCCCTTGAACACTGAAGCTTTCTTT.

This clonotype was counted at least ten times. The J gene is TRBJ1-5, the V gene TRBV24-1; unclear D gene. Germline CDR1 KGHDR, CDR2 SFDVKD. Between the trimmed V and J ends, which lost 10 bases and 4 bases, there was a span of 10 bases. This CDR3 spans 12 amino acids. The CDR3: CATSTGNQPQHF. In DNA, the CDR3 is TGTGCCACTTCGACGGGGAATCAGCCCCAGCATTTT.

Here the CDR3 reads CASSLLGAEAFF. The CDR3 DNA is TGTGCCAGCAGCTTATTAGGAGCTGAAGCTTTCTTT. The chain links TRBV7-2 to TRBJ1-1, with D uncertain. This CDR3 has 12 residues. V lost 2 bases, J lost 6 bases, and 7 bases lay in between. Germline CDR1 SGHTA, CDR2 FQGNSA.

This clonotype appeared many times. This chain connects TRBV3-1 to TRBJ2-3; D call uncertain. The V gene's germline CDR1 is LGHDT and CDR2 YNNKEL (reference sequence). Trimming left V 5 bases short and J 0 bases short, with 9 bases between. CDR3 length equals 14 residues. The CDR3 nucleotides are TGTGCCAGCAGCTACCTGGGGAGCACAGATACGCAGTATTTT. It yields the protein CASSYLGSTDTQYF.

This clonotype occurred many times. The chain carries TRBV28 and TRBJ2-5; 14 nucleotides agree with TRBD2. J was trimmed by 9 bases and V by 5 bases; bases with no gene match: 11. This CDR3 region has 16 residues. Germline values: CDR1 MDHEN, CDR2 SYDVKM. The chain's CDR3 is CASSPPGTSGRRSQYF. The CDR3 DNA is TGTGCCAGCAGTCCACCCGGGACTAGCGGGAGACGGTCCCAGTACTTC.

This chain uses TRBV7-9 with TRBJ1-1, with D possibly being TRBD1 (5 bases). V lost 2 bases, J lost 4 bases, and 17 bases lay in between. The V gene's germline CDR1 is SEHNR and CDR2 FQNEAQ (reference sequence). CDR3 length: 16 amino acids. CDR3 amino acids: CASSLRPQGLSTEAFF. As DNA, the CDR3 is TGTGCCAGCAGCTTAAGGCCCCAGGGCTTGAGCACTGAAGCTTTCTTT.

The V call is TRBV28, the J call TRBJ2-3; D is uncertain. The CDR3 runs to 12 residues. CDR1 and CDR2 (germline): MDHEN, SYDVKM. The V and J ends lost 7 bases and 2 bases respectively, with 7 bases between them. CDR3 residues: CASMAITDTQYF. For the CDR3, the DNA is TGTGCCAGCATGGCTATCACAGATACGCAGTATTTT. Full variable domain (outside the CDR3, taken from reference TRBV28 and TRBJ2-3): DVKVTQSSRYLVKRTGEKVFLECVQDMDHENMFWYRQDPGLGLRLIYFSYDVKMKEKGDIPEGYSVSREKKERFSLILESASTNQTSMYLCASMAITDTQYFGPGTRLTVL.

This clonotype was counted at least ten times. The chain couples TRBV5-1 to TRBJ1-5; D call uncertain. V shed 0 bases and J shed 0 bases, with 1 base lying between them. CDR1 and CDR2 from the germline V gene are SGHRS and YFSETQ. The CDR3 extends over 13 amino acids. In DNA, the CDR3 is TGCGCCAGCAGCTTGGATAGCAATCAGCCCCAGCATTTT. Its protein is CASSLDSNQPQHF.

This clonotype was found a few times. The rearrangement links TRBV5-1 to TRBJ2-4; 7 bases agree with TRBD1. J was trimmed by 6 bases and V by 0 bases; bases with no gene match: 0. Germline CDR1 is SGHRS and CDR2 is YFSETQ. The CDR3 sequence is 13 residues long. The CDR3 sequence: CASSLDRGNIQYF. The CDR3 DNA follows: TGCGCCAGCAGCTTGGACAGGGGAAACATTCAGTACTTC.

The genes are TRBV29-1 and TRBJ1-3; a weak D match, TRBD1 (6 bases). Trimming shortened V by 7 bases and J by 7 bases, and 11 bases separated the two germline ends. Germline V lookup: CDR1 SQVTM, CDR2 ANQGSEA. The CDR3 covers 11 residues. CDR3 nucleotide sequence: TGCAGCGCGGAGACAGGCAACACCATATATTTT. Protein sequence: CSAETGNTIYF.

This chain uses TRBV2 with TRBJ2-7; no clear D gene. V lost 5 bases, J lost 2 bases, and 10 bases lay in between. Germline assignment: CDR1 SNHLY and CDR2 FYNNEI. The CDR3 runs to 13 residues. This chain's CDR3 is CASSLLGAYEQYF. The CDR3 region has the DNA TGTGCCAGCAGTCTCCTCGGAGCCTACGAGCAGTACTTC.

The chain combines TRBV6-2 or TRBV6-3 with TRBJ2-2, with D unresolved. Trimming removed 6 bases from V and 4 bases from J, with 21 bases in between. Germline V gene lookup returns CDR1 MNHEY and CDR2 SVGEGT. This CDR3 has 17 amino acids. The CDR3 is CASRPAGLPSRTGELFF. Here the CDR3 DNA reads TGTGCCAGCAGACCAGCCGGGCTCCCCTCCCGCACCGGGGAGCTGTTTTTT.

This clonotype was found many times. V is TRBV7-9 and J is TRBJ2-7; 10 bases align to TRBD2. Germline V CDR1 and CDR2: SEHNR, FQNEAQ (reference sequence). There are 17 residues in the CDR3. The J segment lost 2 bases and the V segment lost 6 bases, leaving 13 bases of the junction unmatched. The CDR3 loop is CASRERTSGPMTYEQYF. CDR3 DNA: TGTGCCAGCAGGGAAAGGACTAGCGGACCTATGACCTACGAGCAGTACTTC.

The table lists this clonotype with a few counts. The chain recombines TRBV20-1 with TRBJ1-2; 7 nucleotides line up with TRBD1. This CDR3 is 17 amino acids long. Germline CDR1 and CDR2: DFQATT and SNEGSKA (reference sequence). The V gene end was trimmed by 5 bases and the J gene end by 1 base; junction bases not matched to a gene: 16. The CDR3 DNA reads TGCAGTGCTGCTGCAGACAGGGAAGATATGGTTAACTATGGCTACACCTTC. Translating it yields CSAAADREDMVNYGYTF.

V gene TRBV14 combines with J gene TRBJ2-1; 11 bases agree with TRBD2. The CDR3 is 18 residues long. Losses at the gene ends were 6 bases for V and 0 bases for J; bases not matched to a gene: 10. Germline V lookup: CDR1 SGHDN, CDR2 FVKESK. The CDR3 DNA sequence: TGTGCCAGCAGGCACGGGACTAGCGGTCCCGACTCCTACAATGAGCAGTTCTTC. It is translated as CASRHGTSGPDSYNEQFF.

This clonotype was found many times. The chain recombines TRBV7-9 with TRBJ2-7; 8 bases match TRBD2. This CDR3 has 13 amino acids. The V gene's germline CDR1 is SEHNR and CDR2 FQNEAQ (reference sequence). V was pared by 3 bases and J by 4 bases, with 2 bases of the junction left unmatched. The DNA of the CDR3 is TGTGCCAGCAGCTTTAGCGGGGCGTACGAGCAGTACTTC. Its protein product is CASSFSGAYEQYF.

This clonotype was seen only once. The gene calls are TRBV18 and TRBJ1-1, with a tentative D call TRBD1 (5 bases). Trimming stripped 2 bases from V and 6 bases from J, with 13 bases between. Looked up from germline, CDR1 is KGHSH and CDR2 is LQKENI. CDR3 size: 14 residues. CDR3 DNA sequence: TGTGCCAGCTCACCATCGGTCGGGGCATCTGAAGCTTTCTTT. It codes for CASSPSVGASEAFF.

This clonotype has more than one count but fewer than ten. The chain couples TRBV2 to TRBJ1-1, with no clear D. Germline CDR1 reads SNHLY; CDR2 reads FYNNEI. This CDR3 region has 12 residues. The V gene lost 7 bases and the J gene lost 0 bases, with 6 bases spanning the gap. CDR3 DNA sequence: TGTGCCAGCAAGCCCATGAACACTGAAGCTTTCTTT. Translation: CASKPMNTEAFF. Full variable domain (rest looked up from reference TRBV2 and TRBJ1-1): EPEVTQTPSHQVTQMGQEVILRCVPISNHLYFYWYRQILGQKVEFLVSFYNNEISEKSEIFDDQFSVERPDGSNFTLKIRSTKLEDSAMYFCASKPMNTEAFFGQGTRLTVV.

This clonotype was seen a handful of times. The chain carries TRBV5-6 and TRBJ2-7; D may be TRBD1 (6 bases). CDR1 is SGHDT, CDR2 YYEEEE, per germline. This CDR3 has 18 residues. V lost 0 bases, J lost 0 bases, and 19 bases lay in between. Here the CDR3 reads CASSLAGAETSFSYEQYF. The CDR3, as DNA: TGTGCCAGCAGCTTGGCAGGGGCCGAAACTTCGTTCTCCTACGAGCAGTACTTC.

The chain uses TRBV30 and TRBJ1-1; D uncertain. The germline CDR1 and CDR2 sequences are GTSNPN and SVGIG (reference sequence). This CDR3 has 14 residues. V was shortened by 0 bases and J by 6 bases, with 14 bases between the two germline ends. CDR3 nucleotide sequence: TGTGCCTGGAGTGTACCCTTGAGGGCCCCTGAAGCTTTCTTT. Protein product: CAWSVPLRAPEAFF. The full variable domain, rest sourced from reference TRBV30 and TRBJ1-1, is SQTIHQWPATLVQPVGSPLSLECTVEGTSNPNLYWYRQAAGRGLQLLFYSVGIGQISSEVPQNLSASRPQDRQFILSSKKLLLSDSGFYLCAWSVPLRAPEAFFGQGTRLTVV.

This clonotype appeared many times. V and J are TRBV10-3 and TRBJ2-1; D is possibly TRBD1 or TRBD2 (5 bases each). Per germline, CDR1 ENHRY and CDR2 SYGVKD. This CDR3 is built from 11 residues. V shed 2 bases and J shed 15 bases, with 11 bases lying between them. CDR3 amino acids: CAISEGRDLFF. The CDR3 DNA reads TGTGCCATCAGTGAGGGACGGGACCTGTTCTTC.

This clonotype showed up many times. V and J are TRBV10-3 and TRBJ2-1; 7 bases line up with TRBD2. V gave up 11 bases and J gave up 8 bases; unmatched junction bases: 15. Germline CDR1 ENHRY, CDR2 SYGVKD. The CDR3 runs 14 residues. CDR3 region: CASWGGVGEDEQFF. CDR3 DNA: TGTGCCTCCTGGGGGGGGGTCGGAGAGGATGAGCAGTTCTTC.

This clonotype was picked up a small number of times. V is TRBV12-3 or TRBV12-4 and J is TRBJ2-3; D might be TRBD1 (6 bases). Trimming cost V 5 bases and J 3 bases, with 15 bases left between them. The CDR3 runs 15 residues. The CDR3 sequence is CASSIGTIGTDTQYF. The CDR3 nucleotides read TGTGCCAGCAGTATCGGGACAATCGGAACAGATACGCAGTATTTT.

This clonotype appeared a few times. CDR3 protein: CASSEGVDPPNEQFF. The CDR3, as DNA: TGTGCCAGCAGCGAGGGAGTCGATCCCCCCAATGAGCAGTTCTTC. This chain links TRBV9 with TRBJ2-1; D is perhaps TRBD2 (5 bases). Trimming shortened V by 3 bases and J by 6 bases, and 16 bases separated the two germline ends. The CDR3 consists of 15 residues. CDR1 is SGDLS, CDR2 YYNGEE, per germline.

This clonotype has ten or more counts. The rearrangement links TRBV19 to TRBJ1-5; D possibly corresponds to TRBD1 (5 bases). Germline V lookup: CDR1 LNHDA, CDR2 SQIVND (reference sequence). V lost 5 bases, J lost 5 bases, and 13 bases lay in between. The CDR3 extends over 14 amino acids. The CDR3 spells CASSGLGTDQPQHF. The CDR3 region has the DNA TGTGCCAGTAGTGGCCTGGGGACGGATCAGCCCCAGCATTTT.

The V gene is TRBV29-1, the J gene TRBJ2-3, with D possibly being TRBD2 (5 bases). The CDR3 is made up of 12 amino acids. V gave up 7 bases and J gave up 1 base, with 9 bases separating them. Germline CDR1 reads SQVTM; CDR2 reads ANQGSEA. CDR3 sequence reads: CSATRGTDTQYF. For the CDR3, the DNA is TGCAGCGCCACGCGGGGCACAGATACGCAGTATTTT.

This clonotype appeared many times. The chain links TRBV20-1 to TRBJ1-5, with unresolved D. CDR1 is DFQATT and CDR2 is SNEGSKA in the germline V gene (reference sequence). V lost 1 base and J lost 6, with 16 bases in between. The CDR3 runs to 15 residues. The CDR3 loop reads CSARGTGSLGQPQHF. The CDR3 DNA is TGCAGTGCTAGAGGGACCGGTTCCTTAGGTCAGCCCCAGCATTTT.

This clonotype showed up many times. The chain uses TRBV20-1 and TRBJ1-5; D uncertain. Trimming took off 3 bases at V and 0 bases at J, with 6 bases between the two ends. The CDR3 has 13 amino acids. Germline V gene sequence: CDR1 DFQATT, CDR2 SNEGSKA (reference sequence). CDR3 sequence: CSARSYSNQPQHF. In nucleotides, the CDR3 is TGCAGTGCTAGGTCGTATAGCAATCAGCCCCAGCATTTT.